This is a list of T cell receptor beta chains from one sample in a study of blood T cell repertoires in COVID-19. Generated by immunoSEQ multiplex PCR, the TCRdb table keeps only in-frame clones and is missing some. The repertoire has roughly 120,000 clones, around three quarters of them found once; the top ten carry about 4%. Sequencing used peripheral blood. The origin of the receptors is an elderly woman with acute or convalescent COVID-19. Both conserved end residues are trimmed from each CDR3. Size is omitted from some rows. Given values are once, few, many or a class for expanded clones.

. | TRBJ1-3 | TRBV2 | ASSPQGNTIY
once | TRBJ2-2 | TRBV7-3 | ASSSGTNTGELF
. | TRBJ1-1 | TRBV19 | ASTPEPGTEAF
. | TRBJ2-2 | TRBV5-1 | ASSQGTGGPSFGELF
. | TRBJ2-3 | TRBV2 | ASSVTGGNGADTQY
once | TRBJ2-5 | TRBV10-3 | AISVGQGQETQY
. | TRBJ1-1 | TRBV2 | ASSVGMKTEAF
. | TRBJ2-3 | TRBV2 | ASSGQGWDTQY
. | TRBJ1-5 | TRBV4-1 | ASSQEWVDYSNQPQH
. | TRBJ1-5 | TRBV6-5 | ASSLRGQPQH
. | TRBJ1-5 | TRBV21-1 | ASSRDFGGAGGDQPQH
. | TRBJ2-5 | TRBV7-9 | ASSSVGLAETQY